What follows are 19 T cell receptor beta chains derived from one specimen sequenced in a study of blood T cell repertoires in COVID-19. TCRdb's copy holds only in-frame clones and misses some; the assay was immunoSEQ multiplex PCR. The sample lists some 90,000 clones, 75% to 95% occurring once. Sequenced: peripheral blood. Source of these receptors: a woman aged 45-65 years in a cohort sampled during active COVID-19.

The rearrangement joins TRBV18 to TRBJ2-3, with D possibly matching TRBD2 (6 bases). The CDR3 runs to 15 residues. Germline CDR1 is KGHSH and CDR2 is LQKENI. Trimming took off 6 bases at V and 1 base at J, with 14 bases between the two ends. For the CDR3, the DNA is TGTGCCAGCTCGGATCTAGCGATAGGCACAGATACGCAGTATTTT. It codes for CASSDLAIGTDTQYF.

The chain employs TRBV2 and TRBJ2-1, with 9 bases fitting TRBD2. The V gene's germline CDR1 is SNHLY and CDR2 FYNNEI. Trimming removed 5 bases from V and 2 bases from J; junction bases left unmatched: 1. The length of the CDR3 is 14 residues. The CDR3 reads CASSLAGAYNEQFF. The CDR3 region has the DNA TGTGCCAGCAGTTTAGCGGGGGCCTACAATGAGCAGTTCTTC.

This rearrangement joins TRBV2 to TRBJ2-1, with D possibly matching TRBD2 (5 bases). V lost 4 bases to trimming and J lost 10 bases, with 5 bases between them. The germline V gene encodes CDR1 SNHLY and CDR2 FYNNEI. The CDR3 sequence is 10 residues long. The CDR3 protein is CASSAGEQFF. The CDR3 DNA follows: TGTGCCAGCAGTGCGGGGGAGCAGTTCTTC.

This clone was detected a few times. The rearrangement uses TRBV4-2 and TRBJ1-6; D might be TRBD1 (5 bases). This CDR3 has 16 amino acids. CDR1 is LGHNA and CDR2 is YNFKEQ in the germline V gene. V was shortened by 8 bases and J by 6 bases, with 20 bases between the two germline ends. In DNA, the CDR3 is TGTGCCAGCCGGGGGACCGGCGCTACTTTTAATTCACCCCTCCACTTT. Amino acid sequence: CASRGTGATFNSPLHF.

The chain has TRBV19 and TRBJ2-5, with D maybe TRBD1 (6 bases). Trimming removed 7 bases from V and 5 bases from J, with 17 bases in between. Per germline, CDR1 LNHDA and CDR2 SQIVND (reference sequence). There are 14 residues in the CDR3. For the CDR3, the DNA is TGTGCCAGTACCGTGGACAGTTCCTGGGAGACCCAGTACTTC. Protein: CASTVDSSWETQYF.

The chain joins TRBV5-1 to TRBJ2-7; 8 nucleotides align to TRBD1. CDR1 is SGHRS and CDR2 is YFSETQ in the germline V gene. This CDR3 contains 17 residues. Trimming cost V 0 bases and J 0 bases; bases outside gene matches: 8. The CDR3 nucleotides read TGCGCCAGCAGCTTGGCGCTCCGGACAGGGCGCTCCTACGAGCAGTACTTC. Its translation is CASSLALRTGRSYEQYF.

The chain combines TRBV2 with TRBJ1-5, with TRBD1 identical over 9 bases. The V and J ends lost 6 bases and 7 bases, in that order; junction bases with no gene match: 4. The CDR3 spans 13 residues. In germline, CDR1 is SNHLY, CDR2 FYNNEI. CDR3 sequence: CASSGQGLQPQHF. DNA for the CDR3: TGTGCCAGCAGCGGACAGGGGCTACAGCCCCAGCATTTT.

The chain employs TRBV11-2 and TRBJ2-3, with TRBD1 identical over 7 bases. The CDR3 runs 15 residues. With V trimmed by 5 bases and J by 2 bases, 7 bases remained unmatched. The germline V gene encodes CDR1 SGHAT and CDR2 FQNNGV. CDR3 region: CASSPWTGNTDTQYF. DNA of the CDR3: TGTGCCAGCAGCCCCTGGACAGGAAACACAGATACGCAGTATTTT.

The chain recombines TRBV28 with TRBJ2-1; D perhaps matches TRBD1 (6 bases). This CDR3 comprises 15 residues. From germline, CDR1 is MDHEN and CDR2 SYDVKM. V gave up 2 bases and J gave up 4 bases, with 12 bases separating them. CDR3 amino acids: CASSLRDTTYNEQFF. The DNA of the CDR3 is TGTGCCAGCAGTTTAAGGGACACCACATACAATGAGCAGTTCTTC.

The chain joins TRBV12-3 or TRBV12-4 to TRBJ1-6; 8 bases fit TRBD1. The CDR3 extends over 13 amino acids. The ends lost 5 bases at V and 10 bases at J; junction bases unmatched: 4. CDR3 protein: CASSVGQGSPLHF. The CDR3 DNA is TGTGCCAGCAGTGTAGGACAGGGCTCACCCCTCCACTTT.

The chain carries TRBV10-1 and TRBJ2-1; 9 bases match TRBD2. The CDR3 loop spans 15 amino acids. CDR1 and CDR2 from the germline V gene are WNHNN and SYGVQD (reference sequence). The ends lost 6 bases at V and 5 bases at J; junction bases unmatched: 8. CDR3 in amino acids: CASSLAGPTNNEQFF. CDR3 bases: TGCGCCAGCAGCCTAGCGGGACCTACTAACAATGAGCAGTTCTTC.

V usage is TRBV6-5 and J usage is TRBJ2-6, with D maybe TRBD2 (6 bases). This CDR3 contains 15 residues. CDR1 and CDR2 from the germline V gene are MNHEY and SVGAGI. The V gene lost 6 bases and the J gene lost 2 bases, with 11 bases spanning the gap. The CDR3 DNA reads as TGTGCCAGCAGGGGCGGGACCCCTGGGGCCAACGTCCTGACTTTC. Translating it yields CASRGGTPGANVLTF.

J is TRBJ2-5 and V is TRBV7-8; 16 bases match TRBD2. The CDR3 totals 20 residues. Germline V gene lookup returns CDR1 SGHVS and CDR2 FQNEAQ. Trimming at V came to 10 bases and at J to 1 base, leaving 18 bases not matched to a gene. CDR3 loop: CATTGTSGGAVAPLQETQYF. The CDR3 region has the DNA TGTGCCACAACCGGGACTAGCGGGGGGGCCGTTGCCCCCCTCCAAGAGACCCAGTACTTC.

The rearrangement joins TRBV9 to TRBJ2-7; 7 nucleotides align to TRBD2. CDR1 and CDR2 from the germline V gene are SGDLS and YYNGEE. J lost 1 base, V lost 4 bases, and 8 bases had no gene match. The CDR3 has 15 amino acids. The CDR3 is CASSPTSAQSYEQYF. CDR3 DNA: TGTGCCAGCAGCCCAACTAGCGCTCAATCCTACGAGCAGTACTTC. Full variable domain (outside the CDR3, taken from reference TRBV9 and TRBJ2-7): DSGVTQTPKHLITATGQRVTLRCSPRSGDLSVYWYQQSLDQGLQFLIQYYNGEERAKGNILERFSAQQFPDLHSELNLSSLELGDSALYFCASSPTSAQSYEQYFGPGTRLTVT.

This chain links TRBV10-3 with TRBJ1-1; D call uncertain. V was shortened by 10 bases and J by 7 bases, with 13 bases between the two germline ends. The CDR3 consists of 11 residues. CDR1 and CDR2 (germline): ENHRY, SYGVKD. The CDR3 DNA sequence: TGTGCCAGTGGATCGGGGTTTGAAGCTTTCTTT. This codes for CASGSGFEAFF.

About this clone: Other DNA sequences from this sample encode an identical CDR3 as well. The chain has TRBV3-1 (or the pseudogene TRBV3-2) and TRBJ1-1, with 7 bases lining up with TRBD1. The CDR3 spans 14 residues. Germline trimming cut 1 base from V and 5 bases from J; bases unmatched to any gene: 4. The germline V gene encodes CDR1 LGHDT and CDR2 YNNKEL (reference sequence). Here the CDR3 reads CASSQGQGGTEAFF. The CDR3 nucleotides are TGTGCCAGCAGCCAAGGACAGGGAGGAACTGAAGCTTTCTTT.

This clone was counted a few times. The CDR3, as DNA: TGTGCCAGTGGACTTCAATGGGATCAGCCCCAGCATTTT. Translation gives CASGLQWDQPQHF. This chain uses TRBV6-5 with TRBJ1-5; D gene uncertain. Germline assignment: CDR1 MNHEY and CDR2 SVGAGI. V was clipped by 9 bases and J by 5 bases, with 14 bases between them. The CDR3 length is 13 residues.

The chain recombines TRBV3-1 (or the pseudogene TRBV3-2) with TRBJ2-6, with a possible D match to TRBD2 (6 bases). The V end was cut by 8 bases, the J end by 2 bases, with 13 bases between. The CDR3 is 15 amino acids. The germline CDR1 and CDR2 sequences are LGHDT and YNNKEL (reference sequence). CDR3 DNA sequence: TGTGCCAGCGGTCTTGGACTACCTGGGGCCAACGTCCTGACTTTC. Protein sequence: CASGLGLPGANVLTF.

The chain is built from TRBV28 and TRBJ2-1, with D perhaps TRBD1 (5 bases). This CDR3 is built from 12 residues. V was shortened by 6 bases and J by 5 bases, with 8 bases between the two germline ends. Germline-derived CDR1 and CDR2 are MDHEN and SYDVKM. The CDR3 region has the DNA TGTGCCAGCAGACAGGTGGACAATGAGCAGTTCTTC. Translated: CASRQVDNEQFF. The whole variable domain, remainder taken from reference TRBV28 and TRBJ2-1, is DVKVTQSSRYLVKRTGEKVFLECVQDMDHENMFWYRQDPGLGLRLIYFSYDVKMKEKGDIPEGYSVSREKKERFSLILESASTNQTSMYLCASRQVDNEQFFGPGTRLTVL.